This is a list of T cell receptor beta chains from one sample in a study of blood T cell repertoires in COVID-19. Measured with immunoSEQ multiplex PCR; TCRdb has only the in-frame clones, and not every one. Among about 150,000 clones listed, more than 75% were seen once. Sequences were obtained from peripheral blood. The receptors stem from a man aged 50 to 59 who had recovered from COVID-19. Both conserved end residues are part of each CDR3. The order of the fields is J gene, V gene, D gene, CDR3 protein. The D gene is left open where the match is weak.

>TRBJ2-5|TRBV9|.
CASSVAGGYQETQYF
>TRBJ2-1|TRBV6-2/TRBV6-3|.
CASSYREADEQFF
>TRBJ2-6|TRBV7-9|.
CASWNPAEVQVSGANVLTF
>TRBJ1-4|TRBV28|TRBD1
CASSRDRASEKLFF
>TRBJ1-4|TRBV6-5|TRBD1
CASTRIGQGEEKLFF
>TRBJ2-1|TRBV6-5|TRBD2
CASSLAGGHSEQFF
>TRBJ2-2|TRBV6-2/TRBV6-3|.
CASSPQGNTGELFF
>TRBJ2-7|TRBV24-1|.
CATSGQGQGWYEQYF
>TRBJ2-7|TRBV28|.
CASSLRGAGSYEQYF
>TRBJ2-3|TRBV18|.
CASSPTLADTQYF
>TRBJ1-5|TRBV21-1|.
CASSNCTGQGASNQPQHF
>TRBJ2-1|TRBV16|.
CASSHTGESYNEQFF
>TRBJ1-2|TRBV3-1/TRBV3-2|TRBD1
CASSPGTGGSYGYTF